What follows are 12 T cell receptor beta chains derived from one specimen sequenced in a study of T cells after yellow fever vaccination. Each CDR3 protein is one row after TCRdb ran MiXCR on the 5' RACE reads. The sample contains under 550,000 distinct CDR3 sequences, 21% of which appear only once. The source material was PBMCs, sampled around 3 weeks after the first yellow fever vaccination. The receptors were sampled from a man younger than 35 who received the YFV17D yellow fever vaccine.

The genes are TRBV5-1 and TRBJ1-3; tentatively, D is TRBD1 (5 bases). V shed 2 bases and J shed 2 bases, with 11 bases lying between them. The CDR3 length is 15 residues. CDR1 is SGHRS, CDR2 YFSETQ, per germline. The CDR3: CASSLGGDAGNTIYF. CDR3 sequence (DNA): TGCGCCAGCAGCTTAGGAGGGGACGCTGGAAACACCATATATTTT.

The rearrangement uses TRBV5-6 and TRBJ2-6; the match to TRBD1 covers 7 bases. V dropped 3 bases and J dropped 2; count of bases not matched to a gene: 5. Per germline, CDR1 SGHDT and CDR2 YYEEEE. CDR3 length: 16 residues. CDR3 nucleotide sequence: TGTGCCAGCAGCTCTACAGGGGCTGCTGGGGCCAACGTCCTGACTTTC. This encodes CASSSTGAAGANVLTF.

V gene TRBV7-3 combines with J gene TRBJ1-6, with 9 bases aligning to TRBD1. The CDR3 loop spans 16 amino acids. V lost 1 base and J lost 9; bases outside the gene matches: 7. From germline, CDR1 is SGHTA and CDR2 FQGTGA. The CDR3 DNA reads as TGTGCCAGCAGCTTAAGGGGACCGGACAGGGGTTCACCCCTCCACTTT. This translates into CASSLRGPDRGSPLHF.

This rearrangement joins TRBV6-5 to TRBJ2-1; perhaps TRBD2 as D (5 bases). Trimming took off 0 bases at V and 0 bases at J, with 9 bases between the two ends. CDR3 length: 16 amino acids. CDR1 and CDR2 (germline): MNHEY, SVGAGI. The CDR3 nucleotides are TGTGCCAGCAGTTACTCGAGCGGAAGCTCCTACAATGAGCAGTTCTTC. It translates to CASSYSSGSSYNEQFF.

The J gene is TRBJ2-7, the V gene TRBV6-6; the D is unclear. Deletions cut 2 bases from V and 2 bases from J, with 7 bases between. This CDR3 has 13 amino acids. Germline loops: CDR1 MNHNY, CDR2 SVGAGI (reference sequence). The CDR3: CASSYGPAYEQYF. The CDR3 nucleotides are TGTGCCAGCAGTTACGGGCCAGCCTACGAGCAGTACTTC.

J is TRBJ2-2 and V is TRBV25-1, with D maybe TRBD1 (6 bases). V gave up 8 bases and J gave up 6 bases, with 16 bases separating them. The CDR3 has 14 residues. In germline, CDR1 is MGHDK, CDR2 SYGVNS. The CDR3 DNA follows: TGTGCCAGCGGGGAACCAGGGGTTGCCGGGGAGCTGTTTTTT. Residues: CASGEPGVAGELFF.

The chain joins TRBV28 to TRBJ2-1; D not resolved. Trimming left V 3 bases short and J 9 bases short, with 12 bases between. The germline V gene encodes CDR1 MDHEN and CDR2 SYDVKM. The CDR3 extends over 13 amino acids. The DNA for the CDR3 is TGTGCCAGCAGTTTTCTACCGGGCGGTGAGCAGTTCTTC. Protein product: CASSFLPGGEQFF.

This clonotype was seen only a few times. The chain is built from TRBV4-1 and TRBJ2-1; D is unclear. The CDR3 consists of 17 residues. V dropped 4 bases and J dropped 2 bases, with 18 bases sitting between them. The germline V gene has CDR1 MGHRA and CDR2 YSYEKL. The CDR3 is CASSRLFGPDTYNEQFF. In nucleotides, the CDR3 is TGCGCCAGCAGCCGCCTTTTTGGTCCAGATACCTACAATGAGCAGTTCTTC.

V usage is TRBV9 and J usage is TRBJ2-7; no clear D gene. Per germline, CDR1 SGDLS and CDR2 YYNGEE. This CDR3 comprises 15 residues. V lost 4 bases and J lost 5, with 19 bases in between. The CDR3 nucleotides are TGTGCCAGCAGCCCTCGAGGCCTAATAATTAACGAGCAGTACTTC. It encodes CASSPRGLIINEQYF.

This clonotype was counted between two and nine times. The genes are TRBV7-2 and TRBJ2-1; D is perhaps TRBD2 (7 bases). The CDR3 totals 14 residues. The germline V gene encodes CDR1 SGHTA and CDR2 FQGNSA. V was clipped by 5 bases and J by 6 bases, with 14 bases between them. DNA for the CDR3: TGTGCCAGCAGCGTAACGGGGGGCCCCAATGAGCAGTTCTTC. Its protein product is CASSVTGGPNEQFF.

This chain links TRBV29-1 with TRBJ2-7; TRBD1 matches 8 bases. Per the germline V gene, CDR1 is SQVTM and CDR2 is ANQGSEA. This CDR3 has 12 amino acids. V lost 6 bases and J lost 7; bases outside the gene matches: 8. DNA of the CDR3: TGCAGCGTGACCCAGGGGGCCAGGGAGCAGTACTTC. Amino acid sequence: CSVTQGAREQYF.

This clonotype occurred a few times. This chain joins TRBV12-3 or TRBV12-4 and TRBJ1-2; 10 bases align to TRBD1. The CDR3 length is 15 residues. V lost 5 bases, J lost 3 bases, and 6 bases stayed unmatched. CDR3 sequence (DNA): TGTGCCAGCAGTCTGGGACAGGGGCTTGACTATGGCTACACCTTC. The encoded protein is CASSLGQGLDYGYTF.